This passage covers 17 T cell receptor beta chains from one sample sequenced in a study of blood T cell repertoires in COVID-19 (dated by TCRdb to 2018 to 2021). The method was the immunoSEQ multiplex PCR assay. Here the immuneACCESS table is served through TCRdb, limited to in-frame sequences with V and J called. Missing clones are a known gap in these copies; in checked studies unresolved V genes cover under half, and the rest lacks a known reason. A total of 150,000 to 200,000 clones appear in this sample, 75% to 90% of them only once. Over 6% of the sample is in the top ten clones. Sequencing was done on a sample of peripheral blood. The receptor source for this set is a woman between 70 and 85 years old with COVID-19, enrolled during active disease.

The CDR3, as DNA: TGTGCCAGCCTCGAGACCTACGAGCAGTACTTC. Its protein product is CASLETYEQYF. This chain joins TRBV28 and TRBJ2-7; D is ambiguous. The V gene's germline CDR1 is MDHEN and CDR2 SYDVKM. CDR3 length: 11 residues. Trimming pared 8 bases from V and 2 bases from J, leaving 7 bases between. The whole variable domain, filled in from reference TRBV28 and TRBJ2-7, reads DVKVTQSSRYLVKRTGEKVFLECVQDMDHENMFWYRQDPGLGLRLIYFSYDVKMKEKGDIPEGYSVSREKKERFSLILESASTNQTSMYLCASLETYEQYFGPGTRLTVT.

This clone has at least ten counts. CDR3 nucleotide sequence: TGTGCCAGCAGCCCGGAGGGCTCTGGAAACACCATATATTTT. This sequence encodes CASSPEGSGNTIYF. The chain links TRBV7-2 to TRBJ1-3; the D is unclear. This CDR3 region has 14 residues. Deletions cut 5 bases from V and 0 bases from J, with 8 bases between. From germline, CDR1 is SGHTA and CDR2 FQGNSA. Supplemented by reference TRBV7-2 and TRBJ1-3, the full variable domain reads GAGVSQSPSNKVTEKGKDVELRCDPISGHTALYWYRQSLGQGLEFLIYFQGNSAPDKSGLPSDRFSAERTGGSVSTLTIQRTQQEDSAVYLCASSPEGSGNTIYFGEGSWLTVV.

This chain uses TRBV7-2 with TRBJ1-3; 8 bases map to TRBD1. Per germline, CDR1 SGHTA and CDR2 FQGNSA. The CDR3 totals 15 residues. V trimming: 8 bases; J trimming: 0 bases; junction bases outside the gene matches: 6. The CDR3 loop is CASGQGPLSGNTIYF. As DNA, the CDR3 is TGTGCCAGCGGACAGGGTCCCCTCTCTGGAAACACCATATATTTT.

J is TRBJ2-2 and V is TRBV15; no clear D. There are 13 residues in the CDR3. V lost 2 bases, J lost 5 bases, and 6 bases lay in between. Germline V lookup: CDR1 LNHNV, CDR2 YYDKDF (reference sequence). CDR3 DNA sequence: TGTGCCACCAGCAGAAGAGAGACCGGGGAGCTGTTTTTT. Translated, it gives CATSRRETGELFF.

The rearrangement joins TRBV18 to TRBJ2-7, with D tentatively TRBD1 (7 bases). Germline CDR1 reads KGHSH; CDR2 reads LQKENI. This CDR3 is built from 13 residues. V gave up 6 bases and J gave up 3 bases, with 12 bases separating them. CDR3 amino acids: CASSAGQNYEQYF. In nucleotides, the CDR3 is TGTGCCAGCTCTGCGGGACAGAACTACGAGCAGTACTTC.

V usage is TRBV20-1 and J usage is TRBJ2-3; no definite D call. With 3 bases removed from V and 1 base from J, the gap between germline ends came to 8 bases. Germline CDR1 DFQATT, CDR2 SNEGSKA (reference sequence). This CDR3 has 13 residues. The CDR3: CSASLVGTDTQYF. CDR3 DNA sequence: TGCAGTGCTAGTCTAGTGGGCACAGATACGCAGTATTTT.

The chain links TRBV5-4 to TRBJ1-2; no firm D call. CDR1 SGHNT and CDR2 YYREEE come from the germline V gene (reference sequence). The ends were cut back, 3 bases at V and 4 bases at J, with 16 bases in the middle. The CDR3 covers 15 residues. CDR3 region: CASSSDSDGAYGYTF. The CDR3 bases are TGTGCCAGCAGCTCAGATAGTGACGGAGCCTATGGCTACACCTTC.

The chain joins TRBV5-1 to TRBJ2-1; 9 nucleotides line up with TRBD2. V shed 8 bases and J 4 bases; nucleotides not matched to a gene: 7. This CDR3 region has 14 residues. Germline-derived CDR1 and CDR2 are SGHRS and YFSETQ. The CDR3 DNA follows: TGCGCCAGTTCTAGCGGGGCACTATACAATGAGCAGTTCTTC. This sequence encodes CASSSGALYNEQFF.

The gene calls are TRBV3-1 (or the pseudogene TRBV3-2) and TRBJ1-1; D is uncertain. Germline CDR1 is LGHDT and CDR2 is YNNKEL (reference sequence). V lost 7 bases and J 6 bases, leaving 15 bases between the germline ends. This CDR3 spans 13 amino acids. CDR3 amino acids: CASNFLGGSEAFF. The CDR3, as DNA: TGTGCCAGCAACTTCCTTGGAGGGTCTGAAGCTTTCTTT.

This rearrangement joins TRBV29-1 to TRBJ1-3, with D possibly matching TRBD1 (6 bases). CDR1 is SQVTM and CDR2 is ANQGSEA in the germline V gene. This CDR3 is 14 amino acids long. Between the trimmed V and J ends, which lost 6 bases and 0 bases, there was a span of 12 bases. In DNA form, the CDR3 reads TGCAGCGTACGCACAGGGACCTCTGGAAACACCATATATTTT. Translation: CSVRTGTSGNTIYF.

V and J are TRBV18 and TRBJ2-3; D perhaps matches TRBD1 (5 bases). Germline CDR1 KGHSH, CDR2 LQKENI. V was clipped by 4 bases and J by 5 bases, with 10 bases between them. This CDR3 contains 13 residues. The CDR3 coding sequence is TGTGCCAGCTCACAGGGGCTGGAAGATACGCAGTATTTT. The encoded protein is CASSQGLEDTQYF.

This chain connects TRBV2 to TRBJ1-2; TRBD1 matches at 7 bases. Per the germline V gene, CDR1 is SNHLY and CDR2 is FYNNEI. The ends lost 6 bases at V and 2 bases at J; junction bases unmatched: 3. This CDR3 comprises 13 residues. This chain's CDR3 is CASSSTGNYGYTF. The CDR3 DNA reads as TGTGCCAGCAGCTCGACAGGGAACTATGGCTACACCTTC.

This chain connects TRBV20-1 to TRBJ1-1; 8 positions agree with TRBD1. CDR3 length equals 14 residues. The junction had 8 bases not matched to a gene; V was cut back by 3 bases and J by 5 bases. Per germline, CDR1 DFQATT and CDR2 SNEGSKA (reference sequence). CDR3 sequence (DNA): TGCAGTGCTAGTAAGCGGACAGGGAATACTGAAGCTTTCTTT. Amino acid sequence: CSASKRTGNTEAFF.

In this sample, this clone turned up once. V is TRBV5-4 and J is TRBJ2-3; perhaps TRBD2 as D (6 bases). This CDR3 has 18 amino acids. CDR1 SGHNT and CDR2 YYREEE come from the germline V gene (reference sequence). Trimming left V 4 bases short and J 0 bases short, with 21 bases between. CDR3 region: CASSPPVFGSPSTDTQYF. For the CDR3, the DNA is TGTGCCAGCAGCCCCCCCGTCTTCGGGAGCCCCAGCACAGATACGCAGTATTTT. The complete variable domain, with remaining parts taken from reference TRBV5-4 and TRBJ2-3, reads ETGVTQSPTHLIKTRGQQVTLRCSSQSGHNTVSWYQQALGQGPQFIFQYYREEENGRGNFPPRFSGLQFPNYSSELNVNALELDDSALYLCASSPPVFGSPSTDTQYFGPGTRLTVL.

There are a few counts of this clone. This chain links TRBV24-1 with TRBJ1-3; D call uncertain. Germline V gene lookup returns CDR1 KGHDR and CDR2 SFDVKD. The length of the CDR3 is 14 residues. Trimming stripped 2 bases from V and 3 bases from J, with 7 bases between. The CDR3 reads CATSDSTVGNTIYF. The CDR3 region has the DNA TGTGCCACCAGTGATTCAACAGTTGGAAACACCATATATTTT.

The rearrangement joins TRBV10-1 to TRBJ2-1; TRBD2 agrees at 8 bases. The CDR3 is made up of 14 amino acids. V was clipped by 10 bases and J by 4 bases; unmatched bases: 9. Germline loops: CDR1 WNHNN, CDR2 SYGVQD (reference sequence). DNA of the CDR3: TGCGCCACTATACCGGGACTAGATTACAATGAGCAGTTCTTC. Amino acids: CATIPGLDYNEQFF.

This chain connects TRBV10-1 to TRBJ2-2; possible D gene TRBD1, 5 bases. Germline V gives CDR1 WNHNN, CDR2 SYGVQD (reference sequence). V lost 6 bases and J lost 3, with 17 bases in between. The length of the CDR3 is 16 residues. The CDR3 here is CASSPAQGWDTGELFF. In nucleotides, the CDR3 is TGCGCCAGCAGCCCGGCGCAGGGATGGGACACCGGGGAGCTGTTTTTT.